The 15 T cell receptor beta chains below were found in one sample sequenced in a study of shared clonotypes between healthy human individuals. Assay: immunoSEQ multiplex PCR; the TCRdb copy retains only in-frame clones and omits some. The sample shows around 690,000 clones, roughly 91% of them seen only once. The sample comprised memory CD8+ T cells from PBMCs. Subset specified: CD45RO+ cells pooled with CCR7-negative TemRA cells. These receptors were obtained from a man between 18 and 29 years old in good health. Some clones in this sample may be carry-over from other donors' samples.

J is TRBJ2-7 and V is TRBV6-5, with D possibly being TRBD2 (5 bases). Germline CDR1 and CDR2: MNHEY and SVGAGI. Trimming took off 0 bases at V and 4 bases at J, with 16 bases between the two ends. This CDR3 is 16 amino acids long. The CDR3 nucleotides are TGTGCCAGCAGTTACTCGCGGCGGGCCCCGGGTTACGAGCAGTACTTC. Translating gives CASSYSRRAPGYEQYF.

This rearrangement joins TRBV9 to TRBJ2-7; unclear D gene. The CDR3 extends over 14 amino acids. Germline CDR1 SGDLS, CDR2 YYNGEE. The V gene lost 0 bases and the J gene lost 4 bases, with 11 bases spanning the gap. The CDR3 sequence is CASSVGAAGYEQYF. CDR3 nucleotide sequence: TGTGCCAGCAGCGTAGGGGCAGCCGGATACGAGCAGTACTTC.

The V gene is TRBV7-2, the J gene TRBJ1-4; no clear D. The CDR3 consists of 16 residues. Per germline, CDR1 SGHTA and CDR2 FQGNSA. With 5 bases removed from V and 11 bases from J, the gap between germline ends came to 24 bases. The CDR3 is CASSHSLSLGEGKLFF. The CDR3 DNA sequence: TGTGCCAGCAGCCATAGTTTGTCTCTTGGGGAGGGCAAACTGTTTTTT. The whole variable domain, filled in from reference TRBV7-2 and TRBJ1-4, reads GAGVSQSPSNKVTEKGKDVELRCDPISGHTALYWYRQSLGQGLEFLIYFQGNSAPDKSGLPSDRFSAERTGGSVSTLTIQRTQQEDSAVYLCASSHSLSLGEGKLFFGSGTQLSVL.

The V gene is TRBV9, the J gene TRBJ2-5, with TRBD2 matching over 13 bases. After removal of 4 bases from V and 5 bases from J, the junction contained 5 bases not matched to a gene. Germline values: CDR1 SGDLS, CDR2 YYNGEE. The CDR3 runs 15 residues. The CDR3 region has the DNA TGTGCCAGCAGCTTACGGACTAGCGGGAGTGAGACCCAGTACTTC. Residues: CASSLRTSGSETQYF.

CDR3 residues: CASSLGQAAGDTQYF. The CDR3 coding sequence is TGTGCCAGCAGTCTGGGACAGGCAGCTGGGGATACGCAGTATTTT. The chain has TRBV27 and TRBJ2-3, with 8 bases fitting TRBD1. Germline V gene lookup returns CDR1 MNHEY and CDR2 SMNVEV (reference sequence). CDR3 size: 15 residues. The V gene end was trimmed by 5 bases and the J gene end by 6 bases; junction bases not matched to a gene: 10.

The rearrangement uses TRBV7-9 and TRBJ2-7; 8 bases are a match to TRBD2. V lost 5 bases, J lost 5 bases, and 14 bases stayed unmatched. Germline V CDR1 and CDR2: SEHNR, FQNEAQ (reference sequence). This CDR3 spans 16 amino acids. CDR3 protein: CASSQQGAGAFHEQYF. DNA of the CDR3: TGTGCCAGCAGCCAGCAGGGAGCGGGAGCTTTCCACGAGCAGTACTTC.

The V call is TRBV7-2, the J call TRBJ2-2; the D call may be TRBD1 or TRBD2 (5 bases each). The V gene lost 7 bases and the J gene lost 1 base, with 13 bases spanning the gap. Looked up from germline, CDR1 is SGHTA and CDR2 is FQGNSA. The CDR3 spans 15 residues. CDR3 loop: CASKIRGLNTGELFF. The CDR3 DNA reads TGTGCCAGCAAAATCCGGGGCCTGAACACCGGGGAGCTGTTTTTT. Based on the CDR3 plus reference TRBV7-2 and TRBJ2-2, the full variable domain is GAGVSQSPSNKVTEKGKDVELRCDPISGHTALYWYRQSLGQGLEFLIYFQGNSAPDKSGLPSDRFSAERTGGSVSTLTIQRTQQEDSAVYLCASKIRGLNTGELFFGEGSRLTVL.

The chain has TRBV2 and TRBJ2-7; TRBD2 might be the D (6 bases). CDR1 and CDR2 (germline): SNHLY, FYNNEI. V lost 4 bases, J lost 6 bases, and 16 bases lay in between. The CDR3 totals 14 residues. CDR3 in DNA: TGTGCCAGCAGTGGGGGGGTAGGAACACGCGAGCAGTACTTC. Amino acids: CASSGGVGTREQYF.

The J gene is TRBJ1-3, the V gene TRBV5-4, with 7 bases matching TRBD1. CDR3 length: 18 amino acids. The germline V gene encodes CDR1 SGHNT and CDR2 YYREEE (reference sequence). With 0 bases clipped from V and 4 bases from J, the junction kept 13 bases outside the gene matches. The CDR3 spells CASSLGPRDRVAGNTIYF. In nucleotides, the CDR3 is TGTGCCAGCAGCTTGGGTCCCCGCGACAGGGTCGCCGGAAACACCATATATTTT.

This chain links TRBV7-9 with TRBJ1-4; 10 nucleotides align to TRBD1. There are 16 residues in the CDR3. The V gene's germline CDR1 is SEHNR and CDR2 FQNEAQ (reference sequence). After removal of 5 bases from V and 8 bases from J, the junction contained 11 bases not matched to a gene. CDR3 loop: CASSVTGQGPAEKLFF. The CDR3 coding sequence is TGTGCCAGCAGCGTAACGGGACAGGGGCCGGCAGAAAAACTGTTTTTT.

The chain joins TRBV27 to TRBJ1-3; tentative D call: TRBD1 (6 bases). The CDR3 runs 17 residues. Germline V CDR1 and CDR2: MNHEY, SMNVEV (reference sequence). V shed 2 bases and J shed 2 bases, with 16 bases lying between them. The chain's CDR3 is CASSLIPPRGTGNTIYF. For the CDR3, the DNA is TGTGCCAGCAGTTTAATACCCCCCAGGGGTACTGGAAACACCATATATTTT.

The chain is built from TRBV27 and TRBJ2-7, with 8 bases fitting TRBD1. The CDR3 has 15 amino acids. Losses at the gene ends were 2 bases for V and 4 bases for J; bases not matched to a gene: 7. CDR1 and CDR2 (germline): MNHEY, SMNVEV (reference sequence). The CDR3 region is CASSLRTGSLYEQYF. The CDR3 nucleotides read TGTGCCAGCAGTTTAAGGACAGGGAGTTTATACGAGCAGTACTTC.

This clone occurred once. The V call is TRBV4-1, the J call TRBJ2-7; D gene unclear. V shed 0 bases and J shed 7 bases, with 19 bases lying between them. CDR1 and CDR2 from the germline V gene are MGHRA and YSYEKL. The CDR3 extends over 16 amino acids. The DNA for the CDR3 is TGCGCCAGCAGCCAAGACATCATATCAGGCGGCTGGGAGCAGTACTTC. It is translated as CASSQDIISGGWEQYF.

The chain joins TRBV7-9 to TRBJ1-2; D not certain. Germline assignment: CDR1 SEHNR and CDR2 FQNEAQ (reference sequence). This CDR3 has 14 residues. Deletions cut 0 bases from V and 7 bases from J, with 12 bases between. The CDR3 region is CASSLADPFGGYTF. The CDR3 DNA reads as TGTGCCAGCAGCTTAGCTGACCCCTTCGGTGGCTACACCTTC.

This sequence joins TRBV4-3 and TRBJ2-2, with D possibly matching TRBD2 (6 bases). CDR3 length equals 16 residues. V was pared by 0 bases and J by 4 bases, with 12 bases between. Germline loops: CDR1 LGHNA, CDR2 YSLEER. The CDR3 spells CASSQDWGVGTGELFF. The CDR3 DNA reads as TGCGCCAGCAGCCAAGATTGGGGGGTGGGCACCGGGGAGCTGTTTTTT.